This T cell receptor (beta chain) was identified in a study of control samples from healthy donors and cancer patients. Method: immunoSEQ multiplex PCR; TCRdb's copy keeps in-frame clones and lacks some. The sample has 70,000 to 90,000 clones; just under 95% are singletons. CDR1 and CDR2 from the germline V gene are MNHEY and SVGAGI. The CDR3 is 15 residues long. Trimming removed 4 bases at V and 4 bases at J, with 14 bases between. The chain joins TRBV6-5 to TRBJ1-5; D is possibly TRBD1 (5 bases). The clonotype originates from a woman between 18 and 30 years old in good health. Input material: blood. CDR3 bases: TGTGCCAGCAGTTCACTCCAGGGAGGAAATCAGCCCCAGCATTTT. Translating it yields CASSSLQGGNQPQHF.